The entry that follows covers one T cell receptor beta chain sequence. The antigen is not known. This entry belongs to a study of cytomegalovirus exposure and HLA in healthy donors. Study-level background: A later analysis reported the approximately 120 validation repertoires used the same platform as the 666 first-cohort repertoires. General study findings and limits: The study labeled about 160 TCR beta chains cytomegalovirus-associated. According to a subsequent analysis, TCR clusters from the first cohort were inclined to appear together in the 120 validation repertoires.

Germline values: CDR1 SGHTS, CDR2 YDEGEE. Trimming left V 4 bases short and J 2 bases short, with 13 bases between. The CDR3 spans 15 residues. Assay used: immunoSEQ multiplex PCR; TCRdb lists only in-frame clones, some missing. The table lists about 330,000 clones, 70% to 90% of them singletons. This chain uses TRBV5-8 with TRBJ1-5; D unclear. Sample: PBMCs. The receptor's source is a woman aged 18-30 years in good health and CMV-seronegative. In DNA form, the CDR3 reads TGTGCCAGCAGCCTCGCCGGGGATCGCAATCAGCCCCAGCATTTT. Residues: CASSLAGDRNQPQHF.